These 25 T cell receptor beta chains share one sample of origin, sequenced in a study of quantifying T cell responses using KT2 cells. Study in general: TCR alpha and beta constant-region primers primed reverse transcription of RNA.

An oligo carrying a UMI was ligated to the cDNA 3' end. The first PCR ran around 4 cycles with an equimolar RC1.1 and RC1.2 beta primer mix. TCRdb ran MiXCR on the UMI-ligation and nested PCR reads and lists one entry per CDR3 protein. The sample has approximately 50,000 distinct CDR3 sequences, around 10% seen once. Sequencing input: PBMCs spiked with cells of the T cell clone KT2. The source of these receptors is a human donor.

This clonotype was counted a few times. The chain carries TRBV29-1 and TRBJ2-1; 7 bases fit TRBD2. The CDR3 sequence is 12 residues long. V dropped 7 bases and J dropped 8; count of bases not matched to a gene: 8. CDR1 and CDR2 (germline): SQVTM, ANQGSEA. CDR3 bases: TGCAGCGGGACTAGGGAGGGAGATGAGCAGTTCTTC. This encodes CSGTREGDEQFF.

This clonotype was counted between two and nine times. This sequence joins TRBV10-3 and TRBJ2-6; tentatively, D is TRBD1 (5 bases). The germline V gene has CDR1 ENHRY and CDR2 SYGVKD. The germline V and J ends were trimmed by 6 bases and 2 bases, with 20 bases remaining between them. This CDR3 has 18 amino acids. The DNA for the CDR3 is TGTGCCATCAGCGCCCTACTTAGGGGCGCCACTGGGGCCAACGTCCTGACTTTC. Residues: CAISALLRGATGANVLTF.

The CDR3 coding sequence is TGTGCCAGCAGTTTGGTAGGGAACACTGAAGCTTTCTTT. Translated, it gives CASSLVGNTEAFF. The V and J genes are TRBV12-3 or TRBV12-4 and TRBJ1-1; unclear D gene. This CDR3 contains 13 residues. Between the trimmed V and J ends, which lost 3 bases and 1 base, there was a span of 6 bases.

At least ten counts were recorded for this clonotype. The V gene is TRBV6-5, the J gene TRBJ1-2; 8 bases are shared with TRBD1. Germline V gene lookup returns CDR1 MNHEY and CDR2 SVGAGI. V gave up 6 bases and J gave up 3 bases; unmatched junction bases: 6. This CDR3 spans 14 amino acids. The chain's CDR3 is CASSFATGDYGYTF. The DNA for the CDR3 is TGTGCCAGCAGCTTTGCGACAGGGGACTATGGCTACACCTTC.

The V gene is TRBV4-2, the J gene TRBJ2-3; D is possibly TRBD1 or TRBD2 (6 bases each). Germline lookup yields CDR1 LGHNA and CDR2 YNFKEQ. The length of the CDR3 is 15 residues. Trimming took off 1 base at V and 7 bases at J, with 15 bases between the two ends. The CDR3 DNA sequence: TGTGCCAGCAGCCAAGGGCGAGGGGGGCTCAATACGCAGTATTTT. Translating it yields CASSQGRGGLNTQYF.

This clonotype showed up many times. CDR3 coding DNA: TGCAGTGCTAGAGATTTGCAGGGTTATAGCTACAATGAGCAGTTCTTC. Translating gives CSARDLQGYSYNEQFF. The V call is TRBV20-1, the J call TRBJ2-1; maybe TRBD1 (5 bases). The CDR3 extends over 16 amino acids. Germline V gene lookup returns CDR1 DFQATT and CDR2 SNEGSKA (reference sequence). The V gene lost 0 bases and the J gene lost 3 bases, with 15 bases spanning the gap.

The CDR3 loop reads CASSYQKDRYTEAFF. The DNA of the CDR3 is TGTGCCAGCAGTTACCAGAAGGACAGATACACTGAAGCTTTCTTT. V and J are TRBV6-2 or TRBV6-3 and TRBJ1-1, with D possibly being TRBD1 (6 bases). V was shortened by 2 bases and J by 3 bases, with 13 bases between the two germline ends. The CDR3 length is 15 residues. In germline, CDR1 is MNHEY, CDR2 SVGEGT.

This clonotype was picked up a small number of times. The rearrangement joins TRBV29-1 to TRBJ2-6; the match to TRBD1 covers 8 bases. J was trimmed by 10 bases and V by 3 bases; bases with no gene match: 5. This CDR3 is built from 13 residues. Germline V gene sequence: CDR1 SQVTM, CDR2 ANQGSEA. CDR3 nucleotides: TGCAGCGTTGATGGACAGGGATTGAACGTCCTGACTTTC. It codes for CSVDGQGLNVLTF.

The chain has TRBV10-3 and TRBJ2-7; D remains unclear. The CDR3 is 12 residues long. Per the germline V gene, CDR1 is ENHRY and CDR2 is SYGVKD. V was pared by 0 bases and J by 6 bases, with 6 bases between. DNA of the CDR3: TGTGCCATCAGTGAGTCTTCGTTCGAGCAGTACTTC. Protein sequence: CAISESSFEQYF.

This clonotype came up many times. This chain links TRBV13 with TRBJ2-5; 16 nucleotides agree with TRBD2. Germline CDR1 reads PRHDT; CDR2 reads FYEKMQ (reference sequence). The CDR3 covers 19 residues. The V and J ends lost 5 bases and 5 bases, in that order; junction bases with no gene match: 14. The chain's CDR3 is CASSQLFPGLAGGWETQYF. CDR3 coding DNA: TGTGCCAGCAGCCAACTGTTTCCGGGACTAGCGGGAGGGTGGGAGACCCAGTACTTC.

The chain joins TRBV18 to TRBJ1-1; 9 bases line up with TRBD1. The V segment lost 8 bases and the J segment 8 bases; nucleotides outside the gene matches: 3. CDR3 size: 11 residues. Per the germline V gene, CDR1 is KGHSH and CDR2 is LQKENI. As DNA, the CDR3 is TGTGCCAGCCGGACAGGGGACGAAGCTTTCTTT. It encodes CASRTGDEAFF.

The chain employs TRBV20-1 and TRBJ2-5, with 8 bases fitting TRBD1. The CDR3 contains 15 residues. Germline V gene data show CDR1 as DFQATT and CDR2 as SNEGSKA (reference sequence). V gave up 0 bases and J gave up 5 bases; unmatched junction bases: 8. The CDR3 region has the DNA TGCAGTGCTAGAGACCGGACAGGGAGAAGGGAGACCCAGTACTTC. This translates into CSARDRTGRRETQYF.

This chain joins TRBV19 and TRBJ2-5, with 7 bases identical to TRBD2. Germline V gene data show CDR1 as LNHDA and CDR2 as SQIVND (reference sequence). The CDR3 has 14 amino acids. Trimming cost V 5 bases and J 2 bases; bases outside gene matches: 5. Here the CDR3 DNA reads TGTGCCAGTAGTCCCGGGACTACACAAGAGACCCAGTACTTC. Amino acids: CASSPGTTQETQYF.

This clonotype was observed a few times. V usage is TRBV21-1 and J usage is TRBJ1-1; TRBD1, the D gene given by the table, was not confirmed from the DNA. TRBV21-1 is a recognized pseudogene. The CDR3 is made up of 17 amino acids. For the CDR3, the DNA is TGTGCCAGCAGCAAATGGGTCAGGGACCGTAGCGAGACTGAAGCTTTCTTT. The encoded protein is CASSKWVRDRSETEAFF.

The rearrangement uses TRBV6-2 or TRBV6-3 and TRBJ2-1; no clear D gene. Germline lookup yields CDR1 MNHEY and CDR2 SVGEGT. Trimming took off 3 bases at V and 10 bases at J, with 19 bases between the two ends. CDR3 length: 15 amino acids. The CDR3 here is CASSYEGLEQSEQFF. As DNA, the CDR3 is TGTGCCAGCAGTTATGAAGGGTTGGAGCAGAGCGAGCAGTTCTTC.

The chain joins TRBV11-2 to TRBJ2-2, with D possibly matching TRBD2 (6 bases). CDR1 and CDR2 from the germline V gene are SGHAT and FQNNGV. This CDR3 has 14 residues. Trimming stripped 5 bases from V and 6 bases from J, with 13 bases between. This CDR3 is CASSPLTSSGELFF. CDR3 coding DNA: TGTGCCAGCAGCCCCCTGACTAGTTCCGGGGAGCTGTTTTTT.

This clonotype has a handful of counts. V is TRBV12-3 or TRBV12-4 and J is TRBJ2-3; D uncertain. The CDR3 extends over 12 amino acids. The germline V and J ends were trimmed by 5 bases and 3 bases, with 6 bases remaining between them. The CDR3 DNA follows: TGTGCCAGCAGTCCCCATACAGATACGCAGTATTTT. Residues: CASSPHTDTQYF.

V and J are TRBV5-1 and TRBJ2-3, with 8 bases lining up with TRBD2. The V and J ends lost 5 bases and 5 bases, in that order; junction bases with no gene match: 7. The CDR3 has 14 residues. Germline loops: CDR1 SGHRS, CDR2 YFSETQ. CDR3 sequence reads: CASRRGGPEDTQYF. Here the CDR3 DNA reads TGCGCCAGCAGACGGGGGGGGCCTGAAGATACGCAGTATTTT.

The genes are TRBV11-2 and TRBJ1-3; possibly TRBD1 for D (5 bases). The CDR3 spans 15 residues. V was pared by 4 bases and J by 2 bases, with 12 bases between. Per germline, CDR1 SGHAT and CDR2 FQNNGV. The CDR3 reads CASSYPGSAGNTIYF. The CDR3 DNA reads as TGTGCCAGCAGCTATCCAGGGTCAGCTGGAAACACCATATATTTT.

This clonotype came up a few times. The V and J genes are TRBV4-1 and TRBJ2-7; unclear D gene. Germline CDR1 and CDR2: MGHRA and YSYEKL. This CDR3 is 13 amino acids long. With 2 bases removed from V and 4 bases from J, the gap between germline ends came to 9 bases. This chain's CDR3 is CASSQRAGYEQYF. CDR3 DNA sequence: TGCGCCAGCAGCCAAAGGGCCGGTTACGAGCAGTACTTC.

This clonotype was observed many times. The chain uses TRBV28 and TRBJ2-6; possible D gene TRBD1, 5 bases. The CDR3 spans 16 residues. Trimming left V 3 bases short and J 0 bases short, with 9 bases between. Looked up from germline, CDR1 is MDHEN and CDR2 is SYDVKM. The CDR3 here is CASSFSGISGANVLTF. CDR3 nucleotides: TGTGCCAGCAGTTTTTCAGGGATCTCTGGGGCCAACGTCCTGACTTTC.

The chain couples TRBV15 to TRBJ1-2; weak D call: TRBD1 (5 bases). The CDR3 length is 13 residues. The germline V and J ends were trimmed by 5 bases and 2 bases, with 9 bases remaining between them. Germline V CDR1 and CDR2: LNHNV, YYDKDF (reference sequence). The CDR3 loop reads CATSVSGNYGYTF. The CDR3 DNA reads TGTGCCACCAGCGTCTCAGGGAACTATGGCTACACCTTC.

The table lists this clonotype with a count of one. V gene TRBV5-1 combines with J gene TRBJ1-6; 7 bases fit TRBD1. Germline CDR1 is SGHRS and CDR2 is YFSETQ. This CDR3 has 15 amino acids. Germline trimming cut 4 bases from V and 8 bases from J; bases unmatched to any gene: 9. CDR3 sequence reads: CASSPTGARDSPLHF. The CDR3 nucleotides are TGCGCCAGCAGCCCTACAGGGGCTCGGGATTCACCCCTCCACTTT.

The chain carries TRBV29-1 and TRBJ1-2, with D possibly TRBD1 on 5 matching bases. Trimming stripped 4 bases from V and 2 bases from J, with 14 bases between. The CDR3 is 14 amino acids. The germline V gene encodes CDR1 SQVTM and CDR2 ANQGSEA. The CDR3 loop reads CSVVGRAANYGYTF. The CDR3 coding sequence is TGCAGCGTTGTGGGCAGGGCAGCCAACTATGGCTACACCTTC.

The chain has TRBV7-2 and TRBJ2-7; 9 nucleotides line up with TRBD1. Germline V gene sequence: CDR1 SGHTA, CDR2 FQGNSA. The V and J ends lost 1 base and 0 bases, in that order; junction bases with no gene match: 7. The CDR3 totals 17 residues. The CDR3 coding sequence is TGTGCCAGCAGCTTAGGTACAGGGGGCCCGTGCTCCTACGAGCAGTACTTC. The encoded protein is CASSLGTGGPCSYEQYF.